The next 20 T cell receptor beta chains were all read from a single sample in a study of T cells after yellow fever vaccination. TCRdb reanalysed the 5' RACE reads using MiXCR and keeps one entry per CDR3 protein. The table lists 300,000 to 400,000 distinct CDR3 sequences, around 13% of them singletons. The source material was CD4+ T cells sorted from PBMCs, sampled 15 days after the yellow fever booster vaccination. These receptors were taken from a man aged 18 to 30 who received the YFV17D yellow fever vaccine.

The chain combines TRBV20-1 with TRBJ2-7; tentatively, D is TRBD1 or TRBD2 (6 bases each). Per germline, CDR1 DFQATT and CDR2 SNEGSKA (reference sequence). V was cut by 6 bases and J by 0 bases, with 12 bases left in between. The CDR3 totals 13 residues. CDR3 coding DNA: TGCAGTGCCCCGGGGGCCGGCTCCTACGAGCAGTACTTC. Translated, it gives CSAPGAGSYEQYF.

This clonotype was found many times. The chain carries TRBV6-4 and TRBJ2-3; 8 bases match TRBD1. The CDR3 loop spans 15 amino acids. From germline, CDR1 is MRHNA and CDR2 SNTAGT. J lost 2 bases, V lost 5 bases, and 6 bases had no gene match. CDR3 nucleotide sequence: TGTGCCAGCAGTTACAGGGGGACCCCCACAGATACGCAGTATTTT. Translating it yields CASSYRGTPTDTQYF.

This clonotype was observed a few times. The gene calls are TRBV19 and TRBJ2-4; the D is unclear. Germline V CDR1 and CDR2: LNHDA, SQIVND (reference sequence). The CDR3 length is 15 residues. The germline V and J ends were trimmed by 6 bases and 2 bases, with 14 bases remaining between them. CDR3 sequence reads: CASSPSENTKNIQYF. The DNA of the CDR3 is TGTGCCAGTAGCCCTAGTGAGAATACCAAAAACATTCAGTACTTC.

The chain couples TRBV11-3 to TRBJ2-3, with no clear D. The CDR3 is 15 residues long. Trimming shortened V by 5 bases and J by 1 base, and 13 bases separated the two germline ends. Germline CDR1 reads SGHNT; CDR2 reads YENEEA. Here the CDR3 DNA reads TGTGCCAGCAGCAAAACACTCGGACGCACAGATACGCAGTATTTT. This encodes CASSKTLGRTDTQYF.

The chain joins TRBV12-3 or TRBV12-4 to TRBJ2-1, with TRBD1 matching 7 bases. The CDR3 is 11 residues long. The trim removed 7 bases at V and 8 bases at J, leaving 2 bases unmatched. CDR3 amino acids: CASNRGHEQFF. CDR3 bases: TGTGCCAGCAACAGGGGACATGAGCAGTTCTTC.

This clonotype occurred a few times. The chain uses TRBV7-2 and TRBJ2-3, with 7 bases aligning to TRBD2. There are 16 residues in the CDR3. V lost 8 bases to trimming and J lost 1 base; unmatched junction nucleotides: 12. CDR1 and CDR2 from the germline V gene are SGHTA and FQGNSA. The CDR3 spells CASGPGGGTGTDTQYF. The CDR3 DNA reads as TGTGCCAGCGGACCTGGGGGGGGGACCGGCACAGATACGCAGTATTTT.

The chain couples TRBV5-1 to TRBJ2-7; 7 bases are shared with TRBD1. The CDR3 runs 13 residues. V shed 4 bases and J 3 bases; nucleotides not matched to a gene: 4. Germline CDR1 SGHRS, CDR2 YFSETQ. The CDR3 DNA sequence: TGCGCCAGCAGCGCCGACAGGGTCTACGAGCAGTACTTC. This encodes CASSADRVYEQYF.

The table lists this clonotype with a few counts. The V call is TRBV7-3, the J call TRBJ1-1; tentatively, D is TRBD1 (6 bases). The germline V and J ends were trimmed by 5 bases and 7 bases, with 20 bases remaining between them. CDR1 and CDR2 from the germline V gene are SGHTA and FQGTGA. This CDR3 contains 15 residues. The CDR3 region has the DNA TGTGCCAGCAGCCCGGAACCTGGACAGTATGTTGAAGCTTTCTTT. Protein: CASSPEPGQYVEAFF.

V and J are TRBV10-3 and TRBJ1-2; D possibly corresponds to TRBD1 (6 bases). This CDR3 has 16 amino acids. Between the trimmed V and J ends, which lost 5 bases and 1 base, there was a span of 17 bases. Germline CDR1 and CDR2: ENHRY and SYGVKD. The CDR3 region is CAISYSGTTDNYGYTF. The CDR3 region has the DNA TGTGCCATCAGTTATTCCGGGACAACCGATAACTATGGCTACACCTTC.

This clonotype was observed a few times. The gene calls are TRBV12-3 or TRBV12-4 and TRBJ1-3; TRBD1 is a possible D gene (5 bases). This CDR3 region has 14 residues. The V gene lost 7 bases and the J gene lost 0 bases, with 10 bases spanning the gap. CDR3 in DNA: TGTGCCAGCACTAAGACAGACTCTGGAAACACCATATATTTT. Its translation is CASTKTDSGNTIYF.

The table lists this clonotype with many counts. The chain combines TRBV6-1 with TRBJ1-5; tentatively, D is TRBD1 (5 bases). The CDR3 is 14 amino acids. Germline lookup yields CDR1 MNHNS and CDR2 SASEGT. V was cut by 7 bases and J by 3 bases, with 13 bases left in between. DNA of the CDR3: TGTGCCAGCAACGGGCGACAGAACAATCAGCCCCAGCATTTT. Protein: CASNGRQNNQPQHF.

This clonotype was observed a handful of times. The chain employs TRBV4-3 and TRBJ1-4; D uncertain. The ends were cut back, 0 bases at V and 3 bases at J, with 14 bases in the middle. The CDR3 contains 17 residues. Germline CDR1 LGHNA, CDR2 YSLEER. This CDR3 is CASSQDRSRGANEKLFF. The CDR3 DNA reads TGCGCCAGCAGCCAAGACCGGAGCCGGGGAGCTAATGAAAAACTGTTTTTT.

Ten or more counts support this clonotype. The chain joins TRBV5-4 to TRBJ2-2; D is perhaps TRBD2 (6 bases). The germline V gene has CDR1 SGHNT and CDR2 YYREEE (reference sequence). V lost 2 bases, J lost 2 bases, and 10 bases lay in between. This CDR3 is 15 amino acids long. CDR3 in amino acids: CASSFGGSNTGELFF. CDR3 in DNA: TGTGCCAGCAGCTTCGGAGGGAGCAACACCGGGGAGCTGTTTTTT.

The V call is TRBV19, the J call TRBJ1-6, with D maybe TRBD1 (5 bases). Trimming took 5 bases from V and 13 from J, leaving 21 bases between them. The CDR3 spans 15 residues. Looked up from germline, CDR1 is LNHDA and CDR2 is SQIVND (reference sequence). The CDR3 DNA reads TGTGCCAGTAGTCTCCACCTGGACCGGGGGGACCCCCTCCACTTT. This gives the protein CASSLHLDRGDPLHF.

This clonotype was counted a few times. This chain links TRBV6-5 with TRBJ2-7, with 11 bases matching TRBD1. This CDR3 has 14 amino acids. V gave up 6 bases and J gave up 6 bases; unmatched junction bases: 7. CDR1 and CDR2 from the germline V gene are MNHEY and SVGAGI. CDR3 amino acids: CASSMDRGPFEQYF. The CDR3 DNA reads TGTGCCAGCAGCATGGACAGGGGGCCGTTCGAGCAGTACTTC.

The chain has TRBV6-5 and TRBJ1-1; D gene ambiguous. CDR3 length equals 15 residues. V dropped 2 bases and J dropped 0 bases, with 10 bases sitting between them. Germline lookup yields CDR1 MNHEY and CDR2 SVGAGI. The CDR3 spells CASSYGRWMNTEAFF. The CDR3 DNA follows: TGTGCCAGCAGTTACGGGCGATGGATGAACACTGAAGCTTTCTTT.

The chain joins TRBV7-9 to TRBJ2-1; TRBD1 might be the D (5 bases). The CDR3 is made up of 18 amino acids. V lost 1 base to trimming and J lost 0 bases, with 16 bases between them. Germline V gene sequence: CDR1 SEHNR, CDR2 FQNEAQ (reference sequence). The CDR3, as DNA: TGTGCCAGCAGCTTAGTAACAGGACCCCTTTTCTCCTACAATGAGCAGTTCTTC. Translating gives CASSLVTGPLFSYNEQFF.

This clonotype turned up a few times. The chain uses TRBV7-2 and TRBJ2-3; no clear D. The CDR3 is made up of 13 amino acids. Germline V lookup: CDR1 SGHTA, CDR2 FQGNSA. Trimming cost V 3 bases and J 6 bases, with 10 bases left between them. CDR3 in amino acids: CASSLVYQDTQYF. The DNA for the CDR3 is TGTGCCAGCAGCTTGGTATATCAGGATACGCAGTATTTT.

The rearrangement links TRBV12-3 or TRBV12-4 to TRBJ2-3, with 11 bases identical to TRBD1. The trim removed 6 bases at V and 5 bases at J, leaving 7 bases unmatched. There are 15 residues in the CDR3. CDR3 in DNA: TGTGCCAGCAGCCCCGGACAGGGGGCGTTAGATACGCAGTATTTT. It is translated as CASSPGQGALDTQYF.

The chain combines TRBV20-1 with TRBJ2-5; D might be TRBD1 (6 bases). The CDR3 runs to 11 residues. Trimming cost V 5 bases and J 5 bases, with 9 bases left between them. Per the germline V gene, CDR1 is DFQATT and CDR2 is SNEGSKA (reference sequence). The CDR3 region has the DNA TGCAGTGCTCGGACAGTGGAGACCCAGTACTTC. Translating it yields CSARTVETQYF.